This T cell receptor (beta chain) was sequenced in a study of shared clonotypes between healthy human individuals. Study context: CD4 naive cells filled three plates per donor, CD4 memory three, CD8 naive two and CD8 memory one.

CDR1 and CDR2 (germline): MNHEY, SMNVEV (reference sequence). The CDR3 is 14 residues long. The V end lost 5 bases, the J end lost 6 bases, and 14 bases lay between the germline ends. Authors' analysis steps: From ImmunoSEQ came sequences covering only the junction and carrying no quality scores, so filtering differed. Sequencing used immunoSEQ multiplex PCR; TCRdb keeps in-frame clones, though not all of them. The DNA gave D and trimming, while V, J and clone size come from that table. The sample carries about 2.1 million clones, approximately 94% recorded once. The naive CD8 fraction comprised CD45RO-negative cells positively selected for CCR7 and excluded terminally differentiated effector memory CD45RA+ cells. Each donor was a Caucasian adult residing in Nashville, Tennessee.

This rearrangement joins TRBV27 to TRBJ1-5; the D is unclear. Sequencing was carried out using naive CD8+ T cells from PBMCs. The receptor comes from a man aged 18 to 30 in good health. Some clones in this sample may be carry-over from other donors' samples. The chain's CDR3 is CASSPSPGGQPQHF. The CDR3 bases are TGTGCCAGCAGTCCATCCCCAGGCGGTCAGCCCCAGCATTTT.